Presented here are 14 T cell receptor beta chains from one specimen sequenced in a study of cytomegalovirus exposure and HLA in healthy donors. PCR primers comprised 60 Vbeta and 13 Jbeta primers. The assay was immunoSEQ multiplex PCR, and TCRdb's table has in-frame clones only and misses some. The sample has some 130,000 clones; about 66% are singletons. The sequenced sample consisted of PBMCs. These TCRs come from a man in his thirties or forties in good health and CMV-seropositive.

The V and J genes are TRBV19 and TRBJ2-1; perhaps TRBD2 as D (5 bases). This CDR3 has 13 amino acids. Trimming left V 3 bases short and J 8 bases short, with 11 bases between. Per the germline V gene, CDR1 is LNHDA and CDR2 is SQIVND (reference sequence). DNA of the CDR3: TGTGCCAGTAGTATTCGAGGGCCCGATGAGCAGTTCTTC. Its translation is CASSIRGPDEQFF.

J is TRBJ2-7 and V is TRBV4-2; 9 bases fit TRBD1. CDR1 LGHNA and CDR2 YNFKEQ come from the germline V gene. The CDR3 length is 18 residues. V lost 1 base, J lost 0 bases, and 10 bases stayed unmatched. The CDR3 DNA sequence: TGTGCCAGCAGCCAAGCAGAGTTACAGGGGGCCTTCTCCTACGAGCAGTACTTC. It yields the protein CASSQAELQGAFSYEQYF.

This sequence joins TRBV7-9 and TRBJ2-7; 9 bases match TRBD1. After removal of 8 bases from V and 0 bases from J, the junction contained 5 bases not matched to a gene. Germline loops: CDR1 SEHNR, CDR2 FQNEAQ (reference sequence). The CDR3 contains 14 residues. The CDR3 nucleotides are TGTGCCAGCCGACAGGGGGGAAGCTCCTACGAGCAGTACTTC. Translation: CASRQGGSSYEQYF.

DNA of the CDR3: TGTGCCAGCAGTTACGGGACAGGGGATACTGAAGCTTTCTTT. Encoded protein: CASSYGTGDTEAFF. J is TRBJ1-1 and V is TRBV6-5, with 10 bases matching TRBD1. This CDR3 has 14 amino acids. Trimming at V came to 2 bases and at J to 5 bases, leaving 2 bases not matched to a gene. Germline lookup yields CDR1 MNHEY and CDR2 SVGAGI.

The chain couples TRBV5-4 to TRBJ2-7; 10 positions agree with TRBD2. V was clipped by 3 bases and J by 2 bases; unmatched bases: 8. From germline, CDR1 is SGHNT and CDR2 YYREEE (reference sequence). The CDR3 loop spans 16 amino acids. The CDR3 spells CASSSPSGSVPYEQYF. For the CDR3, the DNA is TGTGCCAGCAGCTCACCTAGCGGGAGCGTTCCCTACGAGCAGTACTTC.

The chain employs TRBV7-9 and TRBJ2-5; possible D gene TRBD1, 6 bases. Per the germline V gene, CDR1 is SEHNR and CDR2 is FQNEAQ (reference sequence). The germline V and J ends were trimmed by 5 bases and 5 bases, with 18 bases remaining between them. CDR3 length equals 15 residues. The CDR3 sequence: CASSLLDRLGETQYF. The CDR3 DNA reads TGTGCCAGCAGCCTCCTCGACAGGCTCGGGGAGACCCAGTACTTC.

The chain links TRBV5-1 to TRBJ2-7; 9 nucleotides align to TRBD2. V lost 4 bases to trimming and J lost 2 bases; unmatched junction nucleotides: 4. The CDR3 is 14 residues long. Germline assignment: CDR1 SGHRS and CDR2 YFSETQ. The CDR3 DNA is TGCGCCAGCAGCCGACTAGCGGCGGCCTACGAGCAGTACTTC. Its translation: CASSRLAAAYEQYF.

V and J are TRBV29-1 and TRBJ2-1, with 14 bases fitting TRBD2. J was trimmed by 7 bases and V by 6 bases; bases with no gene match: 11. Germline loops: CDR1 SQVTM, CDR2 ANQGSEA. CDR3 length: 16 residues. The CDR3 spells CSVDSGTSGSKNEQFF. CDR3 bases: TGCAGCGTGGATTCCGGGACTAGCGGGAGTAAGAATGAGCAGTTCTTC.

The chain recombines TRBV29-1 with TRBJ1-1; tentative D call: TRBD1 (5 bases). Trimming removed 6 bases from V and 0 bases from J, with 11 bases in between. Per the germline V gene, CDR1 is SQVTM and CDR2 is ANQGSEA. The CDR3 contains 13 residues. CDR3 residues: CSVEGRVNTEAFF. CDR3 DNA: TGCAGCGTGGAGGGACGGGTGAACACTGAAGCTTTCTTT.

The V gene is TRBV5-4, the J gene TRBJ2-1; a possible D gene is TRBD2 (6 bases). V lost 4 bases, J lost 10 bases, and 18 bases lay in between. This CDR3 region has 14 residues. From germline, CDR1 is SGHNT and CDR2 YYREEE (reference sequence). As DNA, the CDR3 is TGTGCCAGCAGCGTGGGACCTACTAGCCGGGAGCAGTTCTTC. Residues: CASSVGPTSREQFF. Using reference TRBV5-4 and TRBJ2-1 for the parts outside the CDR3, the full variable domain is ETGVTQSPTHLIKTRGQQVTLRCSSQSGHNTVSWYQQALGQGPQFIFQYYREEENGRGNFPPRFSGLQFPNYSSELNVNALELDDSALYLCASSVGPTSREQFFGPGTRLTVL.

As DNA, the CDR3 is TGTGCCAGCAACCGGGGGAGGCGGGAAACCGGGGAGCTGTTTTTT. It translates to CASNRGRRETGELFF. This chain joins TRBV9 and TRBJ2-2, with D possibly being TRBD2 (6 bases). The germline V and J ends were trimmed by 6 bases and 5 bases, with 17 bases remaining between them. The germline V gene encodes CDR1 SGDLS and CDR2 YYNGEE. The CDR3 is 15 residues long.

The DNA for the CDR3 is TGCGCCAGCAGCTTTCTAGCGGGACCCCACAATGAGCAGTTCTTC. It encodes CASSFLAGPHNEQFF. The chain is built from TRBV5-1 and TRBJ2-1, with 9 bases that match TRBD2. CDR1 and CDR2 from the germline V gene are SGHRS and YFSETQ. After removal of 2 bases from V and 5 bases from J, the junction contained 5 bases not matched to a gene. This CDR3 has 15 residues. The full variable domain, in which reference TRBV5-1 and TRBJ2-1 provide the parts outside the CDR3, is KAGVTQTPRYLIKTRGQQVTLSCSPISGHRSVSWYQQTPGQGLQFLFEYFSETQRNKGNFPGRFSGRQFSNSRSEMNVSTLELGDSALYLCASSFLAGPHNEQFFGPGTRLTVL.

The chain employs TRBV27 and TRBJ2-7; 10 positions match TRBD1. Trimming removed 6 bases from V and 4 bases from J; junction bases left unmatched: 9. CDR1 and CDR2 (germline): MNHEY, SMNVEV (reference sequence). The CDR3 consists of 15 residues. Here the CDR3 reads CASSPGQGRVYEQYF. The CDR3, as DNA: TGTGCCAGCAGCCCGGGACAGGGGAGGGTTTACGAGCAGTACTTC.

V is TRBV6-5 and J is TRBJ1-5; 7 nucleotides line up with TRBD1. V trimming: 4 bases; J trimming: 5 bases; junction bases outside the gene matches: 2. The CDR3 extends over 13 amino acids. Germline V gene sequence: CDR1 MNHEY, CDR2 SVGAGI. The CDR3: CASSWDSHQPQHF. The CDR3 region has the DNA TGTGCCAGCAGTTGGGACAGCCATCAGCCCCAGCATTTT.